This T cell receptor (beta chain) appears in the sequencing data of a study of identical twins. TCRdb processed the 5' RACE reads anew with MiXCR; each CDR3 protein has one entry. The sample records 1.5 million to 2 million distinct CDR3 sequences, more than 30% being singletons. This clonotype was recorded a few times. Germline V CDR1 and CDR2: MNHEY, SVGEGT. The CDR3 consists of 14 residues. V lost 6 bases to trimming and J lost 6 bases, with 15 bases between them. This chain links TRBV6-2 or TRBV6-3 with TRBJ1-5, with a weak D call TRBD1 (6 bases). This TCR came from a newborn girl in good health. Sequenced material: cord blood. CDR3 amino acids: CASRGTGRGQPQHF. The CDR3 nucleotides are TGTGCCAGCAGAGGAACAGGGAGGGGTCAGCCCCAGCATTTT.